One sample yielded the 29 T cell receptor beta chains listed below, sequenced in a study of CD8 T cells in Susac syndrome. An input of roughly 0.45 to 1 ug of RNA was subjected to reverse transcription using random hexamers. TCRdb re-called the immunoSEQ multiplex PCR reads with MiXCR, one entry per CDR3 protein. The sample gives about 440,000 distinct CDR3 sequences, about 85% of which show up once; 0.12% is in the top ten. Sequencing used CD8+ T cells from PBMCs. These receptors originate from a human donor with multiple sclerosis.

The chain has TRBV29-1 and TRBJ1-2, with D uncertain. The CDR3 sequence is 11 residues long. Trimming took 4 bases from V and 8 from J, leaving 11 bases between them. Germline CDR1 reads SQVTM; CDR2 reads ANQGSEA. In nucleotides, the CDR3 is TGCAGCGTTGGTGGTGCGGAAGGCTACACCTTC. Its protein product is CSVGGAEGYTF.

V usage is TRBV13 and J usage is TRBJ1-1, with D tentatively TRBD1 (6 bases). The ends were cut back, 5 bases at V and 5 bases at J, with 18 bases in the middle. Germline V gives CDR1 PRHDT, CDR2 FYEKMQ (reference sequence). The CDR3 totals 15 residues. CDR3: CASSEPGEGGTEAFF. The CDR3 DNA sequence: TGTGCCAGCAGCGAACCAGGGGAGGGAGGAACTGAAGCTTTCTTT.

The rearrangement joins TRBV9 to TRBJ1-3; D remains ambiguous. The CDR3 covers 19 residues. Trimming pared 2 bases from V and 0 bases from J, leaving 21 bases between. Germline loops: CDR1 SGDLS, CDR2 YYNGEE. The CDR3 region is CASSVTDQRDEASGNTIYF. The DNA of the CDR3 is TGTGCCAGCAGCGTTACAGATCAGCGAGACGAAGCCTCTGGAAACACCATATATTTT.

The chain's CDR3 is CASSSVRYEQYF. The CDR3 DNA follows: TGTGCCAGCAGCTCTGTCCGCTACGAGCAGTACTTC. The rearrangement links TRBV7-9 to TRBJ2-7; D is ambiguous. Trimming shortened V by 4 bases and J by 3 bases, and 7 bases separated the two germline ends. This CDR3 spans 12 amino acids. CDR1 and CDR2 from the germline V gene are SEHNR and FQNEAQ (reference sequence).

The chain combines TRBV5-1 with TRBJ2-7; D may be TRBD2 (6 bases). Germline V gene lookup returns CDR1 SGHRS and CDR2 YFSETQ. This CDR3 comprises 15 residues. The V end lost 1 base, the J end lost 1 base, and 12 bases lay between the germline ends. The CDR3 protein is CASSLYGTGSYEQYF. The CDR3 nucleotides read TGCGCCAGCAGCTTGTACGGGACTGGGTCCTACGAGCAGTACTTC.

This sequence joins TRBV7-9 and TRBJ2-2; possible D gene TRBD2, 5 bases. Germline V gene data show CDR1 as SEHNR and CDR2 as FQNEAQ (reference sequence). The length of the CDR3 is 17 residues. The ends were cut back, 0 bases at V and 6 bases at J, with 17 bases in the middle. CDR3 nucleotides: TGTGCCAGCAGCTTAGCCGGGGAGACCACGCCACCCGGGGAGCTGTTTTTT. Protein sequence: CASSLAGETTPPGELFF.

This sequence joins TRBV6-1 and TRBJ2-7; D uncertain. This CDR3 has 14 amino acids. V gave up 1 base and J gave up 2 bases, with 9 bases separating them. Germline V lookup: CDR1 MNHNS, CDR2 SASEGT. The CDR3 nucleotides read TGTGCCAGCAGTGAAGGTACGGCGACCTACGAGCAGTACTTC. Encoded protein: CASSEGTATYEQYF.

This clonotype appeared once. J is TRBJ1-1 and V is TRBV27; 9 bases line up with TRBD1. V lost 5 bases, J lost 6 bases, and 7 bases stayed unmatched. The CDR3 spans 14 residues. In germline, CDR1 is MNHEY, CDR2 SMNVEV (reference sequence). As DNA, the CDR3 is TGTGCCAGCAGTCCCATACAGGGGGCCGCTGAAGCTTTCTTT. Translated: CASSPIQGAAEAFF.

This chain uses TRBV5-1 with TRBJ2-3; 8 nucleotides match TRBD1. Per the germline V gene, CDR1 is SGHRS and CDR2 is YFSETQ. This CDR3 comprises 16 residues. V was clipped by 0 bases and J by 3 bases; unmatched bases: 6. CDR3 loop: CASSLGRQGMTDTQYF. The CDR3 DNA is TGCGCCAGCAGCTTGGGCCGACAGGGGATGACAGATACGCAGTATTTT.

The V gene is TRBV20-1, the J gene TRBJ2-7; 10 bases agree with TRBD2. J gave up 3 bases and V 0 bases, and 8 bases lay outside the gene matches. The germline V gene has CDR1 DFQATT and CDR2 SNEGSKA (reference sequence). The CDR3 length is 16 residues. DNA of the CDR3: TGCAGTGCTAGAGACACCAAGACTAGCGGGTACTACGAGCAGTACTTC. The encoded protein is CSARDTKTSGYYEQYF.

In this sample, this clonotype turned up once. CDR3 protein: CASSAHRGAEAFF. CDR3 DNA sequence: TGTGCCAGTAGTGCCCACAGGGGAGCGGAAGCTTTCTTT. This chain links TRBV19 with TRBJ1-1, with 7 bases matching TRBD1. This CDR3 region has 13 residues. The V gene end was trimmed by 5 bases and the J gene end by 8 bases; junction bases not matched to a gene: 8. CDR1 and CDR2 (germline): LNHDA, SQIVND (reference sequence).

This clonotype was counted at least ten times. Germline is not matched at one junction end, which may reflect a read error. The CDR3 nucleotides read TGCGCCAGCAGCTTAACAGGGGGGTCCTACGAGCAGTACTTC. This translates into CASSLTGGSYEQYF. The chain joins TRBV27 to TRBJ2-7; 8 bases align to TRBD1. CDR1 MNHEY and CDR2 SMNVEV come from the germline V gene (reference sequence). This CDR3 has 14 residues.

The CDR3 region is CASSSATGAGYGYTF. The DNA for the CDR3 is TGTGCCAGCAGTTCGGCGACAGGGGCGGGCTATGGCTACACCTTC. The rearrangement joins TRBV27 to TRBJ1-2, with 8 bases lining up with TRBD1. J was trimmed by 4 bases and V by 4 bases; bases with no gene match: 8. The CDR3 has 15 amino acids. Germline CDR1 MNHEY, CDR2 SMNVEV (reference sequence).

The chain's CDR3 is CASSLGWGYTF. CDR3 coding DNA: TGTGCCAGCAGCTTGGGGTGGGGCTACACCTTC. This rearrangement joins TRBV5-4 to TRBJ1-2; D is unclear. The CDR3 sequence is 11 residues long. V lost 0 bases, J lost 8 bases, and 5 bases lay in between. The germline V gene encodes CDR1 SGHNT and CDR2 YYREEE (reference sequence). Full variable domain (outside the CDR3, taken from reference TRBV5-4 and TRBJ1-2): ETGVTQSPTHLIKTRGQQVTLRCSSQSGHNTVSWYQQALGQGPQFIFQYYREEENGRGNFPPRFSGLQFPNYSSELNVNALELDDSALYLCASSLGWGYTFGSGTRLTVV.

CDR3 amino acids: CASSEGGPETQYF. The CDR3 DNA sequence: TGTGCCAGCAGTGAAGGGGGACCAGAGACCCAGTACTTC. V usage is TRBV25-1 and J usage is TRBJ2-5; D tentatively fits TRBD1 or TRBD2 (5 bases each). Trimming left V 2 bases short and J 4 bases short, with 8 bases between. From germline, CDR1 is MGHDK and CDR2 SYGVNS. The CDR3 is made up of 13 amino acids. The full variable domain, with the rest looked up from reference TRBV25-1 and TRBJ2-5, is EADIYQTPRYLVIGTGKKITLECSQTMGHDKMYWYQQDPGMELHLIHYSYGVNSTEKGDLSSESTVSRIRTEHFPLTLESARPSHTSQYLCASSEGGPETQYFGPGTRLLVL.

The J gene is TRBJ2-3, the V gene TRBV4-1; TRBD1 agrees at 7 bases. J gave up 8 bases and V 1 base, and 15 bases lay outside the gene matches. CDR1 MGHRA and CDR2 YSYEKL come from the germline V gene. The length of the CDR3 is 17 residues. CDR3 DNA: TGCGCCAGCAGCCAAGGGTGGGGACAGCCTGTTTCGGTTACGCAGTATTTT. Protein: CASSQGWGQPVSVTQYF.

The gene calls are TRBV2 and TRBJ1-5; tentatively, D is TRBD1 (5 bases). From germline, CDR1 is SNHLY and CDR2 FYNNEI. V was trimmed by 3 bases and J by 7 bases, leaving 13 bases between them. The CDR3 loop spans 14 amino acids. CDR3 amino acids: CASSDPRGRQPQHF. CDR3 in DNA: TGTGCCAGCAGTGATCCACGGGGGAGACAGCCCCAGCATTTT.

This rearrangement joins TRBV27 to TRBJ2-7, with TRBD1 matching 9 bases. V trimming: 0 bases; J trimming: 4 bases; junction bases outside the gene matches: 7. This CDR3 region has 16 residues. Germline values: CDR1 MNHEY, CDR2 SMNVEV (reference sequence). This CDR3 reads CASSLSGQGIGYEQYF. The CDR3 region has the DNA TGTGCCAGCAGTTTATCGGGACAGGGTATTGGGTACGAGCAGTACTTC.

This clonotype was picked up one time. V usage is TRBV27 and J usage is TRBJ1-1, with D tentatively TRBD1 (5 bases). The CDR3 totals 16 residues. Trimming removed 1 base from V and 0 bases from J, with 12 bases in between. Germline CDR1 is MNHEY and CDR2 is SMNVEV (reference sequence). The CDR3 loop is CASSLWGVSMNTEAFF. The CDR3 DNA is TGTGCCAGCAGTTTATGGGGGGTAAGCATGAACACTGAAGCTTTCTTT.

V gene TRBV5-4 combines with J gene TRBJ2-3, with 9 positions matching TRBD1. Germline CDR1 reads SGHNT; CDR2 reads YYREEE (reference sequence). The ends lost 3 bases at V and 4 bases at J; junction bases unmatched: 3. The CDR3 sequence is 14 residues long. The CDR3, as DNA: TGTGCCAGCAGCTGGGGACAGGGCGCAGATACGCAGTATTTT. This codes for CASSWGQGADTQYF.

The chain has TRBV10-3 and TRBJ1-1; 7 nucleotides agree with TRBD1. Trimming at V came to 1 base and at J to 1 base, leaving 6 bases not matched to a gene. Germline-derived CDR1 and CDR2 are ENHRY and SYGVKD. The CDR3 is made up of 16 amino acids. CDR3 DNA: TGTGCCATCAGTGAGTACACTCAGGGGGAGAACACTGAAGCTTTCTTT. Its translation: CAISEYTQGENTEAFF.

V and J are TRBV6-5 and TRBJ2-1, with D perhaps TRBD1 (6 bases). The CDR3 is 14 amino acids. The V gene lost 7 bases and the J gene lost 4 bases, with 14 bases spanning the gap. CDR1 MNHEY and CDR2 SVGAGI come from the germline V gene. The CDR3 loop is CASKGRGAYNEQFF. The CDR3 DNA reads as TGTGCCAGCAAGGGCAGGGGAGCATACAATGAGCAGTTCTTC.

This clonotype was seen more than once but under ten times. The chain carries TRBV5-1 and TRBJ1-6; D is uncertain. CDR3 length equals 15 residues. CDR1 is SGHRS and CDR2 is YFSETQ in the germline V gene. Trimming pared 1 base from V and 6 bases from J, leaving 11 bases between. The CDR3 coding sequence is TGCGCCAGCAGCTTGATCGGGTACCCTAATTCACCCCTCCACTTT. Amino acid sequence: CASSLIGYPNSPLHF.

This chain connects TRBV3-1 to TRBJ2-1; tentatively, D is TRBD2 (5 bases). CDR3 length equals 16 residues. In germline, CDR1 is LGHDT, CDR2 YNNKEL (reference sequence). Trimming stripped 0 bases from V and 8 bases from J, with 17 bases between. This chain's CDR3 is CASSQDFVGVRDEQFF. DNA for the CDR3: TGTGCCAGCAGCCAAGATTTCGTGGGAGTTAGGGATGAGCAGTTCTTC.

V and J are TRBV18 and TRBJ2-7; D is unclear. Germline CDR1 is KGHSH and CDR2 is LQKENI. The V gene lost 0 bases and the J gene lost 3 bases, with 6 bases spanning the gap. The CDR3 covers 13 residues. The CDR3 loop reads CASSPPSGYEQYF. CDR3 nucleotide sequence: TGTGCCAGCTCACCACCGTCGGGCTACGAGCAGTACTTC.

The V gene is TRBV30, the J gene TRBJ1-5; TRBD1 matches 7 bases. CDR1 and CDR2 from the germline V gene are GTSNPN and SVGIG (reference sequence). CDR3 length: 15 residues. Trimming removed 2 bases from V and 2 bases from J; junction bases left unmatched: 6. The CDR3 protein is CAWSTGDWGNQPQHF. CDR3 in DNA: TGTGCCTGGAGTACAGGGGACTGGGGCAATCAGCCCCAGCATTTT.

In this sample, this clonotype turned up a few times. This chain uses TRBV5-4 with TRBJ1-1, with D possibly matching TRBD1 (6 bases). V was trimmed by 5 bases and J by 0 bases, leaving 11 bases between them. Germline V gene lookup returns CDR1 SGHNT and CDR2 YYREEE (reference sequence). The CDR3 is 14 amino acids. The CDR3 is CASSHRAMNTEAFF. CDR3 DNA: TGTGCCAGCAGTCACAGGGCCATGAACACTGAAGCTTTCTTT.

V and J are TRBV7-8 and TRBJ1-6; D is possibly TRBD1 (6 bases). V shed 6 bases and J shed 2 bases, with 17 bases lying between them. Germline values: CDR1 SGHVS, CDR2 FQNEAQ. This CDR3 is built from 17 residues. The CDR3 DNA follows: TGTGCCAGCAGTTTCGCAGGGGAAGAAACCTATAATTCACCCCTCCACTTT. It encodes CASSFAGEETYNSPLHF.

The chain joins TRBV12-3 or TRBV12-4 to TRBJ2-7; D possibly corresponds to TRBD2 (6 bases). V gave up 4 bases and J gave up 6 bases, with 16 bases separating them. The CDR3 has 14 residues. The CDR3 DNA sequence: TGTGCCAGCAGTTCGGCGGAGGGGATCCCCGAGCAGTACTTC. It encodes CASSSAEGIPEQYF.